Below are 18 T cell receptor beta chains sequenced from a single sample in a study of identical twins. TCRdb used MiXCR to reprocess the 5' RACE reads, holding one entry per CDR3 protein. Among over 550,000 distinct CDR3 sequences listed, about 7.6% were seen once. These records were also assigned to another study, of yellow fever vaccine responses in identical twins.

The sequenced sample consisted of PBMCs. These receptors all stem from a woman under 30 in good health.

This clonotype appeared many times. The chain has TRBV7-9 and TRBJ1-2; no definite D call. CDR1 and CDR2 from the germline V gene are SEHNR and FQNEAQ (reference sequence). V was shortened by 2 bases and J by 6 bases, with 13 bases between the two germline ends. This CDR3 contains 14 residues. The CDR3 here is CASSLIGDMDGYTF. DNA of the CDR3: TGTGCCAGCAGCTTAATCGGGGATATGGATGGCTACACCTTC.

This clonotype was seen a few times. The J gene is TRBJ1-4, the V gene TRBV27; D is unclear. Germline V CDR1 and CDR2: MNHEY, SMNVEV (reference sequence). Trimming removed 2 bases at V and 5 bases at J, with 9 bases between. The CDR3 contains 14 residues. CDR3 DNA sequence: TGTGCCAGCAGTTTAGCTCAGTCCAATGAAAAACTGTTTTTT. Residues: CASSLAQSNEKLFF. Full variable domain (missing parts from reference TRBV27 and TRBJ1-4): EAQVTQNPRYLITVTGKKLTVTCSQNMNHEYMSWYRQDPGLGLRQIYYSMNVEVTDKGDVPEGYKVSRKEKRNFPLILESPSPNQTSLYFCASSLAQSNEKLFFGSGTQLSVL.

This clonotype was seen more than once but under ten times. The chain has TRBV6-6 and TRBJ1-6, with D maybe TRBD1 (5 bases). The CDR3 is 13 residues long. Trimming took 5 bases from V and 8 from J, leaving 10 bases between them. Germline V gene sequence: CDR1 MNHNY, CDR2 SVGAGI (reference sequence). CDR3 amino acids: CASSQWGDSPLHF. The DNA of the CDR3 is TGTGCCAGCAGTCAGTGGGGGGATTCACCCCTCCACTTT.

This clonotype was observed at least ten times. CDR3 nucleotides: TGTGCCAGCAGCTCAGCTAATGAAAAACTGTTTTTT. It translates to CASSSANEKLFF. V usage is TRBV7-9 and J usage is TRBJ1-4, with D unresolved. The CDR3 totals 12 residues. V was trimmed by 4 bases and J by 3 bases, leaving 3 bases between them. Germline loops: CDR1 SEHNR, CDR2 FQNEAQ (reference sequence).

V and J are TRBV13 and TRBJ2-2; the D gene is possibly TRBD1 (6 bases). Looked up from germline, CDR1 is PRHDT and CDR2 is FYEKMQ (reference sequence). This CDR3 contains 16 residues. V dropped 0 bases and J dropped 2 bases, with 10 bases sitting between them. The CDR3 is CASSLGQGLNTGELFF. The CDR3 DNA is TGTGCCAGCAGCTTAGGCCAGGGGCTAAACACCGGGGAGCTGTTTTTT.

The rearrangement links TRBV13 to TRBJ2-1; 10 bases agree with TRBD1. Germline V CDR1 and CDR2: PRHDT, FYEKMQ (reference sequence). The V segment lost 4 bases and the J segment 5 bases; nucleotides outside the gene matches: 14. The length of the CDR3 is 18 residues. This CDR3 is CASSSTSEPGQGNNEQFF. The CDR3, as DNA: TGTGCCAGCAGCTCGACCTCAGAACCGGGACAGGGGAACAATGAGCAGTTCTTC.

This clonotype occurred many times. The chain joins TRBV6-1 to TRBJ1-6; tentative D call: TRBD1 (6 bases). Trimming pared 8 bases from V and 9 bases from J, leaving 14 bases between. CDR3 size: 13 residues. The V gene's germline CDR1 is MNHNS and CDR2 SASEGT. Here the CDR3 reads CASQGRGFSPLHF. The CDR3 DNA sequence: TGTGCCAGCCAGGGCAGGGGATTTTCACCCCTCCACTTT.

This clonotype was picked up many times. The rearrangement uses TRBV5-6 and TRBJ2-1; TRBD2 matches at 10 bases. The CDR3 loop spans 16 amino acids. V shed 5 bases, J shed 3 bases, and the junction held 8 bases outside the gene matches. Germline V gives CDR1 SGHDT, CDR2 YYEEEE. The CDR3 spells CASRDIAGGLYNEQFF. The DNA for the CDR3 is TGTGCCAGCAGAGATATAGCGGGGGGCCTCTACAATGAGCAGTTCTTC.

V gene TRBV7-2 combines with J gene TRBJ2-3; TRBD2 aligns across 11 bases. The trim removed 5 bases at V and 6 bases at J, leaving 10 bases unmatched. The CDR3 totals 16 residues. The germline V gene encodes CDR1 SGHTA and CDR2 FQGNSA. CDR3 sequence: CASSRSGRALGDTQYF. The CDR3 nucleotides are TGTGCCAGCAGCCGTAGCGGGAGGGCCTTAGGGGATACGCAGTATTTT.

A few counts support this clonotype. The V gene is TRBV15, the J gene TRBJ2-5; no clear D gene. The CDR3 totals 14 residues. The germline V gene has CDR1 LNHNV and CDR2 YYDKDF (reference sequence). Deletions cut 0 bases from V and 2 bases from J, with 7 bases between. CDR3 sequence: CATSRDWQQETQYF. CDR3 nucleotides: TGTGCCACCAGCAGAGATTGGCAGCAAGAGACCCAGTACTTC.

In this sample, this clonotype turned up many times. This rearrangement joins TRBV2 to TRBJ2-1, with D uncertain. CDR1 and CDR2 from the germline V gene are SNHLY and FYNNEI. CDR3 length: 13 amino acids. Trimming pared 4 bases from V and 5 bases from J, leaving 9 bases between. CDR3 amino acids: CASSATPNNEQFF. CDR3 nucleotides: TGTGCCAGCAGTGCGACACCTAACAATGAGCAGTTCTTC.

The chain uses TRBV4-1 and TRBJ2-1, with 10 bases identical to TRBD1. Germline CDR1 MGHRA, CDR2 YSYEKL. The CDR3 contains 17 residues. With V trimmed by 1 base and J by 6 bases, 9 bases remained unmatched. CDR3 DNA sequence: TGCGCCAGCAGCCAAGTACGACAGGGGGCGGAGGGCAATGAGCAGTTCTTC. Its protein product is CASSQVRQGAEGNEQFF.

The chain carries TRBV12-3 or TRBV12-4 and TRBJ1-2; the D gene is possibly TRBD1 (6 bases). The V end lost 6 bases, the J end lost 4 bases, and 15 bases lay between the germline ends. This CDR3 has 14 amino acids. CDR3 sequence: CASRQGNRPYGYTF. The CDR3 bases are TGTGCCAGCAGGCAGGGGAACAGACCCTATGGCTACACCTTC.

The chain recombines TRBV27 with TRBJ2-3; D is uncertain. Germline lookup yields CDR1 MNHEY and CDR2 SMNVEV (reference sequence). The CDR3 covers 13 residues. The germline V and J ends were trimmed by 2 bases and 7 bases, with 10 bases remaining between them. The CDR3 coding sequence is TGTGCCAGCAGTTTAAAACCGGAGTATACGCAGTATTTT. It is translated as CASSLKPEYTQYF.

This clonotype has a handful of counts. This chain joins TRBV12-3 or TRBV12-4 and TRBJ1-5, with D unclear. This CDR3 has 15 residues. The ends were cut back, 5 bases at V and 3 bases at J, with 14 bases in the middle. The CDR3 reads CASSPPGGPNQPQHF. Written as DNA, the CDR3 is TGTGCCAGCAGTCCCCCCGGCGGGCCCAATCAGCCCCAGCATTTT.

The V gene is TRBV5-1, the J gene TRBJ2-3, with D tentatively TRBD2 (5 bases). CDR3 length equals 15 residues. Germline-derived CDR1 and CDR2 are SGHRS and YFSETQ. V gave up 3 bases and J gave up 5 bases, with 16 bases separating them. The CDR3 coding sequence is TGCGCCAGCAGCTCCGACTACCGAGGTGGAGATACGCAGTATTTT. Translating it yields CASSSDYRGGDTQYF.

The CDR3 region is CSASSASYGYTF. The CDR3 nucleotides are TGCAGTGCTAGTTCCGCCTCCTATGGCTACACCTTC. The J gene is TRBJ1-2, the V gene TRBV20-1, with D unresolved. The CDR3 is 12 amino acids. With 3 bases removed from V and 4 bases from J, the gap between germline ends came to 9 bases. CDR1 is DFQATT, CDR2 SNEGSKA, per germline (reference sequence).

This clonotype was observed many times. The rearrangement uses TRBV29-1 and TRBJ2-1, with 10 bases lining up with TRBD2. CDR1 and CDR2 from the germline V gene are SQVTM and ANQGSEA. This CDR3 has 13 residues. V lost 4 bases, J lost 8 bases, and 5 bases stayed unmatched. The CDR3 nucleotides read TGCAGCGTTGGGCTAGCGGGGGCCTATGAGCAGTTCTTC. Amino acid sequence: CSVGLAGAYEQFF.